The 7 T cell receptor beta chains presented below share a single source sample, sequenced in a study of CD8+ T cells in alopecia areata. RNA extraction and reverse transcription yielded cDNA as sequencing template. Clones were sequenced by immunoSEQ multiplex PCR, and TCRdb holds only the in-frame ones, with some missing. The sample shows about 170,000 clones, just over 65% of them seen only once. The sample in question was CD8+ T cells sorted from blood, obtained at week 0. These receptor sequences come from a human donor with alopecia areata.

The table lists this clone with a count of one. The chain links TRBV6-1 to TRBJ2-3; D uncertain. Germline values: CDR1 MNHNS, CDR2 SASEGT. Trimming cost V 8 bases and J 5 bases, with 11 bases left between them. The CDR3 spans 12 residues. The DNA for the CDR3 is TGTGCCAGCGACCCCCCCGGAGATACGCAGTATTTT. It translates to CASDPPGDTQYF.

This rearrangement joins TRBV6-6 to TRBJ1-2; tentative D call: TRBD1 (5 bases). This CDR3 has 15 residues. Germline CDR1 is MNHNY and CDR2 is SVGAGI (reference sequence). Trimming took 4 bases from V and 7 from J, leaving 19 bases between them. The DNA of the CDR3 is TGTGCCAGCAGTTCGTTACAAGGGGAGGGAGGTGGCTACACCTTC. Its protein is CASSSLQGEGGGYTF.

The chain is built from TRBV30 and TRBJ2-3, with TRBD1 matching 11 bases. The CDR3 loop spans 15 amino acids. With V trimmed by 3 bases and J by 4 bases, 6 bases remained unmatched. Germline V gives CDR1 GTSNPN, CDR2 SVGIG (reference sequence). CDR3: CAWRAGTGGSDTQYF. In nucleotides, the CDR3 is TGTGCCTGGAGGGCTGGGACAGGGGGATCAGATACGCAGTATTTT.

This clone was seen once. This chain joins TRBV5-1 and TRBJ2-7, with 8 bases identical to TRBD1. There are 16 residues in the CDR3. V was clipped by 4 bases and J by 4 bases; unmatched bases: 13. In germline, CDR1 is SGHRS, CDR2 YFSETQ. CDR3 protein: CASSVSTDRGGYEQYF. As DNA, the CDR3 is TGCGCCAGCAGCGTCAGTACCGACAGGGGAGGATACGAGCAGTACTTC.

This chain uses TRBV6-5 with TRBJ2-7, with 8 bases fitting TRBD2. CDR3 length: 14 residues. Per germline, CDR1 MNHEY and CDR2 SVGAGI. The V gene end was trimmed by 6 bases and the J gene end by 6 bases; junction bases not matched to a gene: 10. CDR3 protein: CASSRTSLYSEQYF. CDR3 in DNA: TGTGCCAGCAGCCGGACTAGCTTATATTCCGAGCAGTACTTC.

V usage is TRBV11-2 and J usage is TRBJ2-5, with unresolved D. Looked up from germline, CDR1 is SGHAT and CDR2 is FQNNGV. Trimming left V 0 bases short and J 2 bases short, with 10 bases between. This CDR3 spans 15 amino acids. The DNA for the CDR3 is TGTGCCAGCAGCTTAGAGGCGGCAGATCAAGAGACCCAGTACTTC. It specifies CASSLEAADQETQYF.

This clone was observed many times. J is TRBJ2-3 and V is TRBV7-9; the match to TRBD2 covers 13 bases. CDR1 and CDR2 (germline): SEHNR, FQNEAQ (reference sequence). The CDR3 is made up of 16 amino acids. With 6 bases clipped from V and 2 bases from J, the junction kept 5 bases outside the gene matches. The chain's CDR3 is CASRGTSGIYTDTQYF. The CDR3 DNA follows: TGTGCCAGCAGGGGGACTAGCGGGATTTACACAGATACGCAGTATTTT.